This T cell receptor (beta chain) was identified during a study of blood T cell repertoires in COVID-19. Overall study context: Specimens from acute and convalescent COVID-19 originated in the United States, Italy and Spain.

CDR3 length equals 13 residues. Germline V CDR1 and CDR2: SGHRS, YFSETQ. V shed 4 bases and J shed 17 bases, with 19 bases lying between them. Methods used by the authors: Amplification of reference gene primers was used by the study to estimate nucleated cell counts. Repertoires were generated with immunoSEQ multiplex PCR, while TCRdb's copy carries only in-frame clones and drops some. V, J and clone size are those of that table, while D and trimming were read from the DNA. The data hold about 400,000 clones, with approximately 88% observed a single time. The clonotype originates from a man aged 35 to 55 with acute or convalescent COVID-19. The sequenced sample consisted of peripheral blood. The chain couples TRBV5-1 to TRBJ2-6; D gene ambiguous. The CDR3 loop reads CASSGFDPQYLTF. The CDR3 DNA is TGCGCCAGCAGCGGCTTCGACCCACAGTACTTGACTTTC. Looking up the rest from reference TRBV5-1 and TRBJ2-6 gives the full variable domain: KAGVTQTPRYLIKTRGQQVTLSCSPISGHRSVSWYQQTPGQGLQFLFEYFSETQRNKGNFPGRFSGRQFSNSRSEMNVSTLELGDSALYLCASSGFDPQYLTFGAGSRLTVL.